The present entry profiles one T cell receptor beta chain with its context. The data are from a study of blood T cell repertoires in COVID-19. As for the study in general: In each case, the material was cDNA or gDNA derived from T cells, B-cell-depleted T cells, or PBMCs.

In the original analysis: Reference gene primer amplification in the assay estimated nucleated cell counts. Produced via immunoSEQ multiplex PCR; TCRdb's table is partial and in-frame only. The V and J calls and clone size were taken over from that table, and D and trimming were inferred from the DNA. The sample records 200,000 to 250,000 clones, roughly 90% being singletons. From germline, CDR1 is SGHTA and CDR2 FQGNSA. The CDR3 loop spans 12 amino acids. Deletions cut 5 bases from V and 8 bases from J, with 12 bases between. This TCR came from a man aged 55 to 70 who had recovered from COVID-19. The sequenced sample was peripheral blood. The chain links TRBV7-2 to TRBJ1-2; D might be TRBD1 (5 bases). The CDR3 bases are TGTGCCAGCAGCCAGGGTGGGATGGGCTACACCTTC. Protein product: CASSQGGMGYTF.